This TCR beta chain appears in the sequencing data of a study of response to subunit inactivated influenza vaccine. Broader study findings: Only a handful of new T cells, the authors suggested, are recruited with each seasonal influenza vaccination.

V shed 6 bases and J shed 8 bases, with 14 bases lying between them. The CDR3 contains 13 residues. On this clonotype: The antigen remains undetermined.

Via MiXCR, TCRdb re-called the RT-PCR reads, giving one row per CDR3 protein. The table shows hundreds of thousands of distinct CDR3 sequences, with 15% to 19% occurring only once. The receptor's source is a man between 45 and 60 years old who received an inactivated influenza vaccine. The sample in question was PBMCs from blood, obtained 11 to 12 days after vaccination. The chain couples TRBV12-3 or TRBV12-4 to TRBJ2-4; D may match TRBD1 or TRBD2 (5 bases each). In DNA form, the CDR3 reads TGTGCCAGCAGCTCGCAGGGACGGGACATTCAGTACTTC. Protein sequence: CASSSQGRDIQYF.